The 15 T cell receptor beta chains presented below share a single source sample, sequenced in a study of beta chain features in type 1 diabetes. Expressed TCRB transcripts were sequenced because the isolated RNA had all been reverse transcribed beforehand. Profiling relied on immunoSEQ multiplex PCR, and the TCRdb table lists in-frame clones only, not all of them. The repertoire holds 900,000 or so clones, with roughly 15% as singletons. Sequencing input: naive CD4+ T cells from blood. These receptors were obtained from a woman aged 18-35 years in good health.

This clone was detected a few times. V is TRBV5-1 and J is TRBJ2-3, with 10 bases that match TRBD2. The V and J ends lost 7 bases and 3 bases, in that order; junction bases with no gene match: 11. Germline CDR1 reads SGHRS; CDR2 reads YFSETQ. This CDR3 comprises 16 residues. This CDR3 reads CASGSSGRLRTDTQYF. The CDR3, as DNA: TGCGCCAGCGGATCTAGCGGGAGATTGAGGACAGATACGCAGTATTTT.

The chain carries TRBV10-3 and TRBJ2-3; 9 nucleotides align to TRBD2. This CDR3 spans 14 amino acids. V shed 10 bases, J shed 6 bases, and the junction held 11 bases outside the gene matches. CDR1 and CDR2 from the germline V gene are ENHRY and SYGVKD. CDR3 sequence: CATQWSGRLDTQYF. The DNA for the CDR3 is TGTGCCACCCAGTGGAGCGGGAGGTTGGATACGCAGTATTTT.

The sample holds a few counts of this clone. The chain joins TRBV7-2 to TRBJ2-1, with 7 bases lining up with TRBD1. This CDR3 has 16 amino acids. Germline lookup yields CDR1 SGHTA and CDR2 FQGNSA. With 1 base clipped from V and 3 bases from J, the junction kept 6 bases outside the gene matches. The CDR3 reads CASSLESDRVYNEQFF. The CDR3 DNA sequence: TGTGCCAGCAGCTTAGAAAGTGACAGGGTCTACAATGAGCAGTTCTTC.

Here the CDR3 DNA reads TGCGCCAGCAGCTTGGCGGCTAGCGGCGACTCCTACGAGCAGTACTTC. It translates to CASSLAASGDSYEQYF. This chain uses TRBV5-1 with TRBJ2-7, with 7 bases that match TRBD2. J was trimmed by 0 bases and V by 0 bases; bases with no gene match: 6. This CDR3 is built from 16 residues. Germline lookup yields CDR1 SGHRS and CDR2 YFSETQ. Filled out from reference TRBV5-1 and TRBJ2-7, the complete variable domain reads KAGVTQTPRYLIKTRGQQVTLSCSPISGHRSVSWYQQTPGQGLQFLFEYFSETQRNKGNFPGRFSGRQFSNSRSEMNVSTLELGDSALYLCASSLAASGDSYEQYFGPGTRLTVT.

The chain is built from TRBV5-4 and TRBJ2-5; maybe TRBD2 (6 bases). Between the trimmed V and J ends, which lost 0 bases and 5 bases, there was a span of 14 bases. The germline V gene encodes CDR1 SGHNT and CDR2 YYREEE (reference sequence). The CDR3 runs to 15 residues. The CDR3 DNA reads TGTGCCAGCAGCTTGGCAGCGGGCGCGATCGAGACCCAGTACTTC. Its protein is CASSLAAGAIETQYF.

This clone has just a few counts. The chain carries TRBV29-1 and TRBJ2-5; 11 bases agree with TRBD2. Per germline, CDR1 SQVTM and CDR2 ANQGSEA. V shed 5 bases, J shed 4 bases, and the junction held 18 bases outside the gene matches. This CDR3 has 18 residues. The CDR3 nucleotides read TGCAGCGTTCAAGGGGGCCCGACTCTAGCGGGAGGCACAGAGACCCAGTACTTC. Protein: CSVQGGPTLAGGTETQYF.

The chain combines TRBV6-1 with TRBJ2-3; D gene uncertain. This CDR3 region has 13 residues. CDR1 and CDR2 (germline): MNHNS, SASEGT. Trimming stripped 3 bases from V and 2 bases from J, with 6 bases between. CDR3: CASSEDHTDTQYF. CDR3 sequence (DNA): TGTGCCAGCAGTGAGGACCACACAGATACGCAGTATTTT.

This clone was picked up a small number of times. The chain uses TRBV19 and TRBJ2-2, with 9 bases that match TRBD2. The CDR3 is 15 residues long. V trimming: 8 bases; J trimming: 4 bases; junction bases outside the gene matches: 8. Germline V gene lookup returns CDR1 LNHDA and CDR2 SQIVND (reference sequence). The CDR3 coding sequence is TGTGCCAGTCGGGTTAGCGGGAGTTTCACCGGGGAGCTGTTTTTT. Translated, it gives CASRVSGSFTGELFF.

Only a few counts were recorded for this clone. The rearrangement uses TRBV4-1 and TRBJ2-1; 9 bases match TRBD2. The CDR3 sequence is 15 residues long. Germline CDR1 reads MGHRA; CDR2 reads YSYEKL. With V trimmed by 4 bases and J by 2 bases, 3 bases remained unmatched. The CDR3 here is CASSPLAGAYNEQFF. The CDR3 region has the DNA TGCGCCAGCAGCCCATTAGCGGGAGCCTACAATGAGCAGTTCTTC.

This clone was detected a few times. The chain is built from TRBV7-9 and TRBJ2-7; TRBD1 matches 8 bases. Trimming at V came to 4 bases and at J to 1 base, leaving 3 bases not matched to a gene. This CDR3 spans 14 amino acids. Germline V gene lookup returns CDR1 SEHNR and CDR2 FQNEAQ (reference sequence). CDR3 nucleotide sequence: TGTGCCAGCAGCTGGACAGGGAGTTCCTACGAGCAGTACTTC. Translated, it gives CASSWTGSSYEQYF.

The J gene is TRBJ2-1, the V gene TRBV7-3; TRBD2 aligns across 7 bases. The J segment lost 8 bases and the V segment lost 3 bases, leaving 10 bases of the junction unmatched. Germline CDR1 SGHTA, CDR2 FQGTGA. The CDR3 has 15 amino acids. CDR3 coding DNA: TGTGCCAGCAGCTTCGTCGGACTAGTGGGTCATGAGCAGTTCTTC. This encodes CASSFVGLVGHEQFF.

CDR3 loop: CASSQAGGYGYTF. CDR3 sequence (DNA): TGCGCCAGCAGCCAAGCTGGGGGCTATGGCTACACCTTC. The chain links TRBV4-3 to TRBJ1-2; D possibly corresponds to TRBD1 (5 bases). V lost 1 base and J 4 bases, leaving 7 bases between the germline ends. Germline V gives CDR1 LGHNA, CDR2 YSLEER. The CDR3 contains 13 residues.

This clone was found a few times. This chain joins TRBV5-4 and TRBJ2-2, with 8 bases matching TRBD1. In germline, CDR1 is SGHNT, CDR2 YYREEE (reference sequence). The CDR3 is 15 amino acids. With V trimmed by 2 bases and J by 5 bases, 5 bases remained unmatched. In nucleotides, the CDR3 is TGTGCCAGCAGCTTCGGACAGGGAGGTACCGGGGAGCTGTTTTTT. This sequence encodes CASSFGQGGTGELFF.

This clone was observed a few times. The V gene is TRBV7-3, the J gene TRBJ2-3; no firm D call. The V end lost 2 bases, the J end lost 6 bases, and 12 bases lay between the germline ends. The CDR3 extends over 14 amino acids. Germline values: CDR1 SGHTA, CDR2 FQGTGA. The CDR3 is CASSLDQVSDTQYF. In DNA form, the CDR3 reads TGTGCCAGCAGCTTAGATCAAGTTTCGGATACGCAGTATTTT.

This clone was seen a few times. The chain carries TRBV6-6 and TRBJ2-3, with 12 bases matching TRBD2. This CDR3 has 15 residues. V was pared by 6 bases and J by 4 bases, with 5 bases of the junction left unmatched. Germline V lookup: CDR1 MNHNY, CDR2 SVGAGI (reference sequence). The chain's CDR3 is CASSLTSGRSDTQYF. The CDR3 DNA sequence: TGTGCCAGCAGCCTTACTAGCGGGAGGTCAGATACGCAGTATTTT.